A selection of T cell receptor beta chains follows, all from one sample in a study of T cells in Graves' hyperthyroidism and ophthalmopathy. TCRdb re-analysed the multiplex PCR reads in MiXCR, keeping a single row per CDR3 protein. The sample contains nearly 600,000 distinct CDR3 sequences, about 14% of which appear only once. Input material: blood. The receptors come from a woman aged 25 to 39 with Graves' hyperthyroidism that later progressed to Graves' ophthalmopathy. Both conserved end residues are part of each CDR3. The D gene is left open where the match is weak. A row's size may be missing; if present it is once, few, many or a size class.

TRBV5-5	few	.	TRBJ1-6	CASSLESFGGVSPLHF	TGTGCCAGCAGCTTGGAGTCGTTTGGGGGAGTTTCACCCCTCCACTTT
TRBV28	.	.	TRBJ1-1	CASSLWGGGEMNTEAFF	TGTGCCAGCAGTTTATGGGGAGGAGGGGAGATGAACACTGAAGCTTTCTTT
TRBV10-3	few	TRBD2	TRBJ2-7	CAIRASGSSYEQYF	TGTGCCATCAGGGCTAGCGGGAGCTCCTACGAGCAGTACTTC
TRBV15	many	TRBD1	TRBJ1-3	CATSRGSGGGNTIYF	TGTGCCACCAGCAGAGGGTCAGGGGGAGGAAACACCATATATTTT
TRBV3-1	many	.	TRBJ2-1	CASSPPMGGRYNEQFF	TGTGCCAGCAGCCCTCCCATGGGCGGGCGTTACAATGAGCAGTTCTTC
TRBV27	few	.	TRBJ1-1	CASKEGAGTEAFF	TGTGCCAGCAAAGAAGGGGCGGGGACTGAAGCTTTCTTT
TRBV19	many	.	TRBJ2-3	CASSIAGGTATDTQYF	TGTGCCAGTAGTATAGCAGGCGGGACGGCGACAGATACGCAGTATTTT
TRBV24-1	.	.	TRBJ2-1	CATSDDKARDGNEQFF	TGTGCCACCAGTGACGATAAGGCTCGGGATGGCAATGAGCAGTTCTTC
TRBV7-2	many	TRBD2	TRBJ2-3	CASGKTSGIHADTQYF	TGTGCCAGCGGGAAGACTAGCGGGATCCATGCAGATACGCAGTATTTT
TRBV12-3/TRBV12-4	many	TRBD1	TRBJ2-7	CASSLSTGRTYEQYF	TGTGCCAGCAGTTTATCGACAGGGAGAACCTACGAGCAGTACTTC
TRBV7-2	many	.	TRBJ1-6	CASSLSVQSPLHF	TGTGCCAGCAGCTTAAGCGTCCAGTCACCCCTCCACTTT
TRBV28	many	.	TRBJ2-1	CASSPGASSLDEQFF	TGTGCCAGCAGCCCCGGGGCCAGCAGTCTCGATGAGCAGTTCTTC
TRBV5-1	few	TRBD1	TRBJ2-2	CASTDRVTGELFF	TGCGCCAGTACGGACAGGGTCACCGGGGAGCTGTTTTTT
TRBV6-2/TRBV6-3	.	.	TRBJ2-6	CASTRGSGANVLTF	TGTGCCAGCACTCGGGGGTCTGGGGCCAACGTCCTGACTTTC
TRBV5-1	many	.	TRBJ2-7	CASSLVGWGTPNYEQYF	TGCGCCAGCAGCTTGGTTGGGTGGGGCACCCCCAACTACGAGCAGTACTTC
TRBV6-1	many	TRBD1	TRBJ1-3	CASSTTGQGNTIYF	TGTGCCAGCAGTACGACAGGGCAAGGAAACACCATATATTTT
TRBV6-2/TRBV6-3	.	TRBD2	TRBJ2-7	CASSGTSGRAYEQYF	TGTGCCAGCAGTGGGACTAGCGGGAGGGCCTACGAGCAGTACTTC
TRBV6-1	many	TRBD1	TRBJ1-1	CASYPVKRIGQGLNTEAFF	TGTGCCAGCTATCCCGTAAAGCGCATAGGACAGGGCCTGAACACTGAAGCTTTCTTT
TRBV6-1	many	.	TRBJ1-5	CASSYGGGGQPQHF	TGTGCCAGCAGTTACGGGGGTGGGGGTCAGCCCCAGCATTTT
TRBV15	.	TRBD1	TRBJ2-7	CATSSRSAPAPGTGAWEQYF	TGTGCCACCAGCAGCCGATCGGCACCAGCCCCCGGGACAGGGGCCTGGGAGCAGTACTTC
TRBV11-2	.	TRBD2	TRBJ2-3	CASSSPEREDTDTQYF	TGTGCCAGCAGCTCTCCTGAGCGGGAGGACACAGATACGCAGTATTTT
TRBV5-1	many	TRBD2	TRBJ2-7	CASSLAGTGGREQYF	TGCGCCAGCAGCTTGGCCGGGACGGGGGGTCGCGAGCAGTACTTC
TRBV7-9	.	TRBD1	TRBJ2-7	CASGDRGPGYEQYF	TGTGCCAGCGGGGACAGGGGGCCCGGCTACGAGCAGTACTTC
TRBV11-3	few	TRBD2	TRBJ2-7	CASTTLSGRGYEQYF	TGTGCCAGCACGACTCTTAGCGGGAGAGGGTACGAGCAGTACTTC
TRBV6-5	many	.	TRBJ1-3	CASITGYSGNTIYF	TGTGCCAGCATCACAGGTTACTCTGGAAACACCATATATTTT
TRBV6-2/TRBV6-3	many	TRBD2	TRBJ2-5	CAGSLAGEETQYF	TGTGCCGGGTCCTTAGCGGGAGAAGAGACCCAGTACTTC
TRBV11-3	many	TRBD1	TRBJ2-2	CASSPTGGMDTGELFF	TGTGCCAGCAGCCCGACAGGGGGCATGGACACCGGGGAGCTGTTTTTT
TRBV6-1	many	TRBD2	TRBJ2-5	CASSSPSGVETQYF	TGTGCCAGCAGTTCCCCTAGCGGGGTAGAGACCCAGTACTTC
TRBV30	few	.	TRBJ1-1	CARQGPPDTEAFF	TGTGCCCGGCAGGGTCCCCCGGACACTGAAGCTTTCTTT
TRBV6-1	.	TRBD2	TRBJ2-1	CASSEGSGNEQFF	TGTGCCAGCAGTGAAGGTAGCGGGAATGAGCAGTTCTTC
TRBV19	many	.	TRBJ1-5	CASTSGLGYRQPQHF	TGTGCCAGTACCTCAGGCCTCGGGTACCGTCAGCCCCAGCATTTT
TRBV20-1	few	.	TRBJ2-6	CSARDQGGPGANVLTF	TGCAGTGCTAGAGATCAAGGAGGGCCTGGGGCCAACGTCCTGACTTTC
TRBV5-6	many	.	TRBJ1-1	CASSLWWPNTEAFF	TGTGCCAGCAGCTTGTGGTGGCCAAACACTGAAGCTTTCTTT
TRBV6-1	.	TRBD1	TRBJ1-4	CASSKYRGAYEKLFF	TGTGCCAGCAGTAAATACAGGGGTGCTTATGAAAAACTGTTTTTT
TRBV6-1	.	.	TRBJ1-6	CASGDLGGRSPLHF	TGTGCCAGCGGTGACCTCGGGGGACGTTCACCCCTCCACTTT
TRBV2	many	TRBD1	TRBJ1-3	CASTRTGASGNTIYF	TGTGCCAGCACAAGGACAGGGGCAAGTGGAAACACCATATATTTT